The clone carrying this TCR beta chain came up many times. Its antigen is not identified. This sample is part of a study of response to subunit inactivated influenza vaccine. Overall study findings and caveats: Researchers suggested that each seasonal influenza vaccination recruits few new T cells.

The CDR3 covers 17 residues. The germline CDR1 and CDR2 sequences are LGHNA and YSLEER. V lost 4 bases and J lost 6; bases outside the gene matches: 12. A single record per CDR3 protein comes from TCRdb applying MiXCR to the RT-PCR reads. The repertoire holds 500,000 to 600,000 distinct CDR3 sequences, with 15% to 20% as singletons. The clonotype was recovered from a man aged 50 to 75 who received an inactivated influenza vaccine. The gene calls are TRBV4-3 and TRBJ2-3, with 11 positions matching TRBD2. The specimen was CD4+ T cells sorted from PBMCs, collected about 23 months after vaccination. Here the CDR3 DNA reads TGCGCCAGCAGCCTTTCTGTAGCGGGGGGGCCCCGGGATACGCAGTATTTT. It encodes CASSLSVAGGPRDTQYF.